Listed below are T cell receptor beta chains from one sample, sequenced in a study of T cell responses to AZD1222 COVID-19 vaccine. The method was immunoSEQ multiplex PCR; TCRdb's version includes in-frame clones alone and lacks a portion of them. The sample consists of around 140,000 clones, roughly 89% of them appearing once. The material sequenced was peripheral blood, taken on day 0 of AZD1222 vaccination. All receptors derive from an adult in good health. Each CDR3 is given with its conserved first and last residue. Each record gives: D gene, CDR3 length, V gene, J gene, clone size, CDR3 DNA, CDR3 protein. A D gene is named only where the DNA matches it firmly. The size entry is marked missing in some rows and otherwise reads once, few, many or a size class.

NA,14,TRBV4-1,TRBJ1-2,NA,TGCGCCAGCAGCCGCACGAGTTACCCCTATGGCTACACCTTC,CASSRTSYPYGYTF
TRBD2,18,TRBV14,TRBJ2-1,NA,TGTGCCAGCAGCCCCCTATATGGACTAGCGGGATCCTACAATGAGCAGTTCTTC,CASSPLYGLAGSYNEQFF
NA,17,TRBV19,TRBJ1-2,NA,TGTGCCAGTAGCCCCAGAGGGACTCCTCTAACTGGTTATGGCTACACCTTC,CASSPRGTPLTGYGYTF
NA,16,TRBV5-1,TRBJ2-7,NA,TGCGCCAGCAGCCTAACGCCGCCGGGCCATTTGTACGAGCAGTACTTC,CASSLTPPGHLYEQYF
NA,14,TRBV27,TRBJ1-1,NA,TGTGCCAGCAGTTTACGACAGAAGTCCGCTGAAGCTTTCTTT,CASSLRQKSAEAFF
NA,15,TRBV21-1,TRBJ2-6,NA,TGTGCCAGCATCTTTAAACAGCCTGGGGCCAACGTCCTGACTTTC,CASIFKQPGANVLTF
NA,13,TRBV29-1,TRBJ1-5,NA,TGCAGCGTCCTACAGGGTTCGGGGCAGCCCCAGCATTTT,CSVLQGSGQPQHF
TRBD1,14,TRBV12-5,TRBJ1-2,NA,TGTGCTAGTGGTTTGTCGACAGGGACCTATGGCTACACCTTC,CASGLSTGTYGYTF
NA,13,TRBV5-4,TRBJ1-2,NA,TGTGCCAGCAGCTTCGAAAGGAACTATGGCTACACCTTC,CASSFERNYGYTF
NA,14,TRBV3-1/TRBV3-2,TRBJ2-2,NA,TGTGCCAGCAGCCAAGCGATTTTTTCCGGGGAGCTGTTTTTT,CASSQAIFSGELFF
TRBD2,14,TRBV29-1,TRBJ2-5,few,TGCAGCGTTGAGGCTAGCGGGAGCACGAAGACCCAGTACTTC,CSVEASGSTKTQYF
NA,13,TRBV6-5,TRBJ1-2,NA,TGTGCCAGCATTCATCCCGGGGACTATGGCTACACCTTC,CASIHPGDYGYTF
NA,15,TRBV18,TRBJ1-3,NA,TGTGCCAGCTCGCGCAACGGGGATCCTGGAAACACCATATATTTT,CASSRNGDPGNTIYF
NA,14,TRBV5-1,TRBJ1-1,NA,TGCGCCAGCAGCTTGGACAGTCCGAACACTGAAGCTTTCTTT,CASSLDSPNTEAFF
NA,14,TRBV7-9,TRBJ1-1,NA,TGTGCCAGCAGCCTCGGGCAGATATACACTGAAGCTTTCTTT,CASSLGQIYTEAFF
TRBD1,14,TRBV5-1,TRBJ1-2,NA,TGCGCCAGCGGGAAGACAGGGGATAACTATGGCTACACCTTC,CASGKTGDNYGYTF
TRBD2,18,TRBV7-9,TRBJ2-2,NA,TGTGCCAGCAGATTACTACTAGCGGGAGGGAGAGGCACCGGGGAGCTGTTTTTT,CASRLLLAGGRGTGELFF
NA,13,TRBV7-3,TRBJ2-5,NA,TGTGCCAGCAGCCGTGGAGGGAGGGAGACCCAGTACTTC,CASSRGGRETQYF
NA,15,TRBV18,TRBJ1-3,NA,TGTGCCAGCTCACCACTTAAGGGTTCTGGAAACACCATATATTTT,CASSPLKGSGNTIYF
NA,15,TRBV28,TRBJ1-5,NA,TGTGCCAGCAGGCCGACAGTGATTAGCAATCAGCCCCAGCATTTT,CASRPTVISNQPQHF
NA,15,TRBV3-1/TRBV3-2,TRBJ1-1,NA,TGTGCCAGCAGCCTCCAGAACATAGGGAACACTGAAGCTTTCTTT,CASSLQNIGNTEAFF
NA,13,TRBV7-9,TRBJ2-7,NA,TGTGCCAGCAGCTTAGGGACAGCCTACGAGCAGTACTTC,CASSLGTAYEQYF
NA,14,TRBV6-5,TRBJ1-1,NA,TGTGCCAGCAGTCACCCAATGAGAAGGGCCTCTGCTTTCTTT,CASSHPMRRASAFF
TRBD2,14,TRBV5-1,TRBJ2-7,NA,TGCGCCAGCAGCCAGACTAGCGGTGCCTACGAGCAGTACTTC,CASSQTSGAYEQYF
NA,14,TRBV7-2,TRBJ1-4,NA,TGTGCCAGCAGTAGAACGGGGGCCGATGAAAAACTGTTTTTT,CASSRTGADEKLFF
NA,15,TRBV28,TRBJ1-5,NA,TGTGCCAGCAGTTTATTTAGGGGGGGCAATCAGCCCCAGCATTTT,CASSLFRGGNQPQHF
NA,14,TRBV5-1,TRBJ2-2,NA,TGCGCCAGCAGCTTTGAGCTTGGGCGCGGGGAGCTGTTTTTT,CASSFELGRGELFF
NA,14,TRBV19,TRBJ2-2,NA,TGTGCCAGTACCCCCGCGGGGTACTCCGGGGAGCTGTTTTTT,CASTPAGYSGELFF
TRBD1,16,TRBV19,TRBJ2-1,NA,TGTGCCAGTAGTGAGGGACCAGGGGGCGTATTTAATGAGCAGTTCTTC,CASSEGPGGVFNEQFF
NA,14,TRBV27,TRBJ2-7,many,TGTGCCAGCAGTTTATCGGTCGAATCCTACGAGCAGTACTTC,CASSLSVESYEQYF
NA,13,TRBV10-3,TRBJ2-7,NA,TGTGCCATCAGTGAGTCGACCGTATACGAGCAGTACTTC,CAISESTVYEQYF
NA,15,TRBV4-2,TRBJ1-2,NA,TGTGCCAGCAGCCCACGAGGCGCAGGCCCCTATGGCTACACCTTC,CASSPRGAGPYGYTF
TRBD2,18,TRBV5-4,TRBJ2-5,few,TGTGCCAGCAGCCCGGGACTAGCGGGGGCTCTGATACGAGAGACCCAGTACTTC,CASSPGLAGALIRETQYF
NA,15,TRBV7-9,TRBJ1-4,once,TGTGCCAGCAGTCGTTATACAGGGACAAATGAAAAACTGTTTTTT,CASSRYTGTNEKLFF
TRBD1,14,TRBV6-5,TRBJ1-2,NA,TGTGCCAGCAGGAACCCGGGACAGTTCTATGGCTACACCTTC,CASRNPGQFYGYTF
NA,11,TRBV5-5,TRBJ2-7,NA,TGTGCCAGCAGCTTTTATTACGAGCAGTACTTC,CASSFYYEQYF
TRBD1,17,TRBV28,TRBJ1-2,NA,TGTGCCAGCAGTTCCCCGGGACAGCAGACCTCTAACTATGGCTACACCTTC,CASSSPGQQTSNYGYTF
NA,12,TRBV30,TRBJ2-7,NA,TGTGCCTGGTCAATCCCCCAGTTCGAGCAGTACTTC,CAWSIPQFEQYF
TRBD1,12,TRBV6-5,TRBJ1-2,NA,TGTGCCAGCAAACAGGGGACCTATGGCTACACCTTC,CASKQGTYGYTF
NA,14,TRBV30,TRBJ1-6,NA,TGTGCCTGGAGAGCAAGCTCCTATAATTCACCCCTCCACTTT,CAWRASSYNSPLHF
NA,13,TRBV6-6,TRBJ2-7,few,TGTGCCAGCAGTTACTCGGCCCATGACGAGCAGTACTTC,CASSYSAHDEQYF